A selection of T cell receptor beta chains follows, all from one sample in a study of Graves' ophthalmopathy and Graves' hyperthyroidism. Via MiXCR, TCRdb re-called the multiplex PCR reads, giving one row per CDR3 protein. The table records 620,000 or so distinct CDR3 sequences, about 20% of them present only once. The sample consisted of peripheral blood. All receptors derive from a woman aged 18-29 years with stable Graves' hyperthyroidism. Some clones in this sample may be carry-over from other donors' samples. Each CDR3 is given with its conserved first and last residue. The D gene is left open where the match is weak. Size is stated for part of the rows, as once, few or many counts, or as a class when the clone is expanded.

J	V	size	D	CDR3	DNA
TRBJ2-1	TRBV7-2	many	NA	CASSLLGRLAYNEQFF	TGTGCCAGCAGCTTACTGGGCCGACTAGCCTACAATGAGCAGTTCTTC
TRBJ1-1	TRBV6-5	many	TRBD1	CASSYSGGTVEAFF	TGTGCCAGCAGTTACTCTGGAGGGACAGTTGAAGCTTTCTTT
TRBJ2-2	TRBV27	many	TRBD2	CASLSGLAGGAGELFF	TGTGCCAGCCTCTCTGGGCTAGCGGGAGGAGCCGGGGAGCTGTTTTTT
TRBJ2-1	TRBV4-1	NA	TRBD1	CASSQAVGQGAYNEQFF	TGCGCCAGCAGCCAAGCGGTGGGACAGGGGGCTTACAATGAGCAGTTCTTC
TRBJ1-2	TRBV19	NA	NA	CASSFGGGFSYGYTF	TGTGCCAGCTCGTTCGGCGGGGGGTTCAGCTATGGCTACACCTTC
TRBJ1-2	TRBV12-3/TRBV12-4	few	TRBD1	CASSLGQGQSYGYTF	TGTGCCAGCAGTTTAGGACAGGGTCAATCCTATGGCTACACCTTC
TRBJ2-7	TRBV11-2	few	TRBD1	CASTVTGTGGSYEQYF	TGTGCCAGCACCGTAACTGGGACAGGCGGCTCCTACGAGCAGTACTTC
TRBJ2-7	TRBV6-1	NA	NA	CASSKDGGLSYEQYF	TGTGCCAGCAGTAAGGACGGAGGGCTATCCTACGAGCAGTACTTC
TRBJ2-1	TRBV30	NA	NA	CAWSVRRDYRGEQFF	TGTGCCTGGAGTGTAAGGCGGGATTACCGGGGTGAGCAGTTCTTC
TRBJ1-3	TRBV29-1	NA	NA	CSVELSSGNTIYF	TGCAGCGTAGAACTGAGCTCTGGAAACACCATATATTTT
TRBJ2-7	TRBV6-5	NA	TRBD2	CASSYGAAGGEQYF	TGTGCCAGCAGTTACGGTGCCGCGGGGGGCGAGCAGTACTTC
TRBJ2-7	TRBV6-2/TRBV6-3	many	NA	CASFPEGAGTYEQYF	TGTGCCAGCTTCCCGGAAGGAGCCGGCACCTACGAGCAGTACTTC
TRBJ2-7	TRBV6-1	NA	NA	CASSPYISEYEQYF	TGTGCCAGCAGTCCATACATTAGCGAGTACGAGCAGTACTTC
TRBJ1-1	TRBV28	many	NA	CASSPRMIGTEAFF	TGTGCCAGCAGCCCAAGGATGATTGGCACTGAAGCTTTCTTT
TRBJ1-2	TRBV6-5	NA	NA	CAITPSGGGYGYTF	TGTGCCATTACACCCTCGGGAGGGGGCTATGGCTACACCTTC
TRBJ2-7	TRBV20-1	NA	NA	CSASYRDSYEQYF	TGCAGTGCTAGTTACCGGGATTCCTACGAGCAGTACTTC
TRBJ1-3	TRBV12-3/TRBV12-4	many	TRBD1	CASNKGQGRNTIYF	TGTGCCAGCAACAAGGGACAGGGTCGAAACACCATATATTTT
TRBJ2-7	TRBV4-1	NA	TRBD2	CASSQEHTLAGVITYEQYF	TGCGCCAGCAGCCAAGAGCATACGCTAGCGGGCGTTATTACCTACGAGCAGTACTTC
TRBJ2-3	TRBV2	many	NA	CASSETGSSTDTQYF	TGTGCCAGCAGTGAGACAGGATCTAGCACAGATACGCAGTATTTT
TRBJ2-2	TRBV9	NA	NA	CASDPTGTRNTGELFF	TGTGCCAGCGACCCTACCGGGACCAGGAACACCGGGGAGCTGTTTTTT
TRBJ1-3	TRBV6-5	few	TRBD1	CASSWGQPNSGNTIYF	TGTGCCAGCAGTTGGGGACAGCCGAACTCTGGAAACACCATATATTTT
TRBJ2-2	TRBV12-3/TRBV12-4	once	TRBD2	CASRTSGSGTGELFF	TGTGCCAGCAGGACTAGCGGGAGTGGTACCGGGGAGCTGTTTTTT
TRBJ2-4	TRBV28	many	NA	CASSSTSYIQYF	TGTGCCAGCAGTTCCACATCATACATTCAGTACTTC
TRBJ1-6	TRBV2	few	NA	CASRAGNSPLHF	TGTGCCAGCAGGGCGGGGAATTCACCCCTCCACTTT
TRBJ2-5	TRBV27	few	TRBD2	CASSPLGGNQETQYF	TGTGCCAGCAGTCCCCTCGGGGGGAACCAAGAGACCCAGTACTTC
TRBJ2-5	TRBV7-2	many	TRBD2	CASSLGRGGPGGETQYF	TGTGCCAGCAGCTTAGGGAGGGGAGGGCCCGGGGGAGAGACCCAGTACTTC
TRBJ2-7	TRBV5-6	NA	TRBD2	CASSYITSGAYEQYF	TGTGCCAGCAGCTATATCACTAGCGGGGCCTACGAGCAGTACTTC
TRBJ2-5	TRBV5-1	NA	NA	CASTFQGTETQYF	TGCGCCAGCACCTTCCAGGGTACGGAGACCCAGTACTTC